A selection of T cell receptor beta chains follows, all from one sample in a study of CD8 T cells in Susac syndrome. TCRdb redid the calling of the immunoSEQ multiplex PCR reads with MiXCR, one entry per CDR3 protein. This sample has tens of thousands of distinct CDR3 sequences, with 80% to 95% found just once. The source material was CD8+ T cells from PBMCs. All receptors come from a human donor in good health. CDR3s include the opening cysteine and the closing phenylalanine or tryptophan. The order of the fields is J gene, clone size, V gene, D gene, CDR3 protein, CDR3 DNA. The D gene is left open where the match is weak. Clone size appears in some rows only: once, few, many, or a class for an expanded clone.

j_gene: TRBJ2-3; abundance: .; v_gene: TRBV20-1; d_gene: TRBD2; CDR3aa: CSAPGTSGGPDTQYF; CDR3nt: TGCAGTGCTCCCGGGACTAGCGGCGGCCCAGATACGCAGTATTTT
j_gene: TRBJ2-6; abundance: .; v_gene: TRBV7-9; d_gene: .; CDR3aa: CASSLAALGSGANVLTF; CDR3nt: TGTGCCAGCAGCTTGGCAGCCCTCGGATCTGGGGCCAACGTCCTGACTTTC
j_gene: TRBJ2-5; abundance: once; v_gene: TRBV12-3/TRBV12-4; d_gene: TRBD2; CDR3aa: CASSFRTSDLETQYF; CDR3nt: TGTGCCAGCAGTTTTCGGACTAGCGACTTAGAGACCCAGTACTTC
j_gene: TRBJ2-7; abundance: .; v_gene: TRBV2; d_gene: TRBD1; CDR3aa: CASEGQGKLDEQYF; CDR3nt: TGTGCCAGCGAGGGACAGGGGAAACTCGACGAGCAGTACTTC
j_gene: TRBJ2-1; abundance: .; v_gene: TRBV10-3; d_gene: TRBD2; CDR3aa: CAINGGDGGRQYNEQFF; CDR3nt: TGTGCCATCAACGGAGGAGATGGCGGGAGGCAATACAATGAGCAGTTCTTC
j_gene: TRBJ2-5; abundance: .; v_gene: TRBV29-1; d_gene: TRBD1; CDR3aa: CSVQGDAETQYF; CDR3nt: TGCAGCGTTCAGGGGGACGCAGAGACCCAGTACTTC
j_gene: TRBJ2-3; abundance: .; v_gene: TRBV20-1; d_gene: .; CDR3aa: CSVPSPTDTQYF; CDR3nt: TGCAGTGTGCCTAGCCCCACAGATACGCAGTATTTT
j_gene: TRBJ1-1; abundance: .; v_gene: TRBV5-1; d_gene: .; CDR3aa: CASSLGGALEAEAFF; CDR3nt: TGCGCCAGCAGCTTGGGTGGGGCCTTAGAAGCTGAAGCTTTCTTT
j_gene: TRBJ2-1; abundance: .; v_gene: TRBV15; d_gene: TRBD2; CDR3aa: CATSSSGSPTSGQFF; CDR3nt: TGTGCCACCAGCTCTAGCGGGAGCCCCACATCAGGGCAGTTCTTC
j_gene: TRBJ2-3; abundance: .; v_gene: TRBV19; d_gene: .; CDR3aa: CASSPAVGDTQYF; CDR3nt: TGTGCCAGTAGTCCCGCAGTGGGAGATACGCAGTATTTT
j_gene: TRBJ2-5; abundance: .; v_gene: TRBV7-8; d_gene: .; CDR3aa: CASSSGQTPQETQYF; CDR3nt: TGTGCCAGCAGCTCCGGACAGACCCCACAAGAGACCCAGTACTTC
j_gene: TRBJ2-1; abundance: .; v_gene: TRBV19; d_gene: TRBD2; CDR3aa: CASKPLAVYDNEQFF; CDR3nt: TGTGCTTCGAAACCGCTAGCGGTCTATGACAATGAGCAGTTCTTC
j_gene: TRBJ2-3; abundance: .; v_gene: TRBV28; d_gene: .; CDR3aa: CASSFGEDTQYF; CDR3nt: TGTGCCAGCAGTTTCGGAGAGGATACGCAGTATTTT
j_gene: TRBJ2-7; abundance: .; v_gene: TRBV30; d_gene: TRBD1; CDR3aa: CAWSVLRTGGGQYF; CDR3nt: TGTGCCTGGAGTGTACTCCGGACAGGGGGAGGGCAGTACTTC
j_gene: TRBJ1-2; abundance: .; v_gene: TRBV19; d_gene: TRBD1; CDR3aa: CASSTWTGDGYTF; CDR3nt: TGTGCCAGTAGTACCTGGACAGGGGATGGCTACACCTTC
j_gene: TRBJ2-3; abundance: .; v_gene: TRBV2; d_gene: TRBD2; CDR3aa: CANYQGTSGGNTQYF; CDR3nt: TGTGCCAATTACCAAGGGACTAGCGGAGGGAATACGCAGTATTTT
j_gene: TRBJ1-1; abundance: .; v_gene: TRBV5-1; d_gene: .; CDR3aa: CASSLGGGGTEAFF; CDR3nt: TGCGCCAGCAGCTTGGGTGGGGGAGGCACTGAAGCTTTCTTT
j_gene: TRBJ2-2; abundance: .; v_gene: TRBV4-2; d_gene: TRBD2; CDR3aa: CASSRAPGLAGPTGELFF; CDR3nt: TGTGCCAGCAGCCGGGCGCCGGGACTAGCGGGACCGACCGGGGAGCTGTTTTTT
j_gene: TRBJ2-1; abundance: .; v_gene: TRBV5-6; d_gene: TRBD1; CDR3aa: CASSFGRQGGNEQFF; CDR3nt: TGTGCCAGCAGCTTCGGGCGACAGGGTGGGAATGAGCAGTTCTTC
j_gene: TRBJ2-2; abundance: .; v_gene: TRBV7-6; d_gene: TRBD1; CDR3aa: CASSPQTGGTGELFF; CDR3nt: TGTGCCAGCAGCCCTCAGACAGGGGGAACCGGGGAGCTGTTTTTT
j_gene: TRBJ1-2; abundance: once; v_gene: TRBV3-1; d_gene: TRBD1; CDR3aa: CASSQTLGGRYYGYTF; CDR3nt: TGTGCCAGCAGCCAAACCCTAGGGGGCAGGTACTATGGCTACACCTTC
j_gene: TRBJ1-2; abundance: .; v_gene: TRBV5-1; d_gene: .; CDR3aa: CASSLEIGPYGYTF; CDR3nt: TGCGCCAGCAGCTTGGAAATAGGTCCGTATGGCTACACCTTC
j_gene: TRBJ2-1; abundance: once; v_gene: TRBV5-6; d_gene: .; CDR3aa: CASSLGLQIYNEQFF; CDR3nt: TGTGCCAGCAGCTTGGGACTCCAGATCTACAATGAGCAGTTCTTC
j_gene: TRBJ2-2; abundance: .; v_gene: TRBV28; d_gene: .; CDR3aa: CASSLLNTGELFF; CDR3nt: TGTGCCAGCAGTTTATTGAACACCGGGGAGCTGTTTTTT
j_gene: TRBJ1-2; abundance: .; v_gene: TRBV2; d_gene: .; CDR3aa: CASSETGSPFYGYTF; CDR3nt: TGTGCCAGCAGTGAAACAGGCTCCCCCTTCTATGGCTACACCTTC
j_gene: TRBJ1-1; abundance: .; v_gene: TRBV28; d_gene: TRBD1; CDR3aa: CASRDRMNTEAFF; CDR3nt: TGTGCCTCCCGGGACAGGATGAACACTGAAGCTTTCTTT
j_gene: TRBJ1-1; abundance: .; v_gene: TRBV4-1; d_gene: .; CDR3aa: CASSLKVDRGEAFF; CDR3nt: TGCGCCAGCAGCCTTAAGGTCGACAGAGGTGAAGCTTTCTTT
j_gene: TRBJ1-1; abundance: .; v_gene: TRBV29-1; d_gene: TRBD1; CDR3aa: CSAGDRAGAEAFF; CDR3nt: TGCAGCGCCGGGGACAGGGCGGGAGCTGAAGCTTTCTTT
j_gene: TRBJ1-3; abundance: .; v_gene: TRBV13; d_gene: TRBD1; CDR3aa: CASSLHRGEAGNTIYF; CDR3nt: TGTGCCAGCAGCCTGCACAGGGGAGAGGCTGGAAACACCATATATTTT
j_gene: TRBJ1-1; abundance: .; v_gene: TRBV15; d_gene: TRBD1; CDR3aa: CATSRDVRGRNTEAFF; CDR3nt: TGTGCCACCAGCAGAGACGTCAGGGGGCGGAACACTGAAGCTTTCTTT
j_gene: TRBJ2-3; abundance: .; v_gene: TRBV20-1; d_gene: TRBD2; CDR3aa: CSAREAGEVDTQYF; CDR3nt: TGCAGTGCTAGAGAAGCGGGAGAGGTAGATACGCAGTATTTT
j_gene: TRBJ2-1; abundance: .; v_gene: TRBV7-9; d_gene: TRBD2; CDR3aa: CASSLGLQGLYNEQFF; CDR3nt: TGTGCCAGCAGCTTAGGTCTCCAGGGACTATACAATGAGCAGTTCTTC
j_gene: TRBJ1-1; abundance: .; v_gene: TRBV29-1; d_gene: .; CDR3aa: CSVGGSTEAFF; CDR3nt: TGCAGCGTTGGAGGTTCAACTGAAGCTTTCTTT
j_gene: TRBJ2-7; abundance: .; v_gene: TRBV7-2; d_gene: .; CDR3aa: CASSLPRENDEQYF; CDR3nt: TGTGCCAGCAGCTTACCCCGGGAGAATGACGAGCAGTACTTC
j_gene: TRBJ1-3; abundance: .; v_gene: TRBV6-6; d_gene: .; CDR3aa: CASTLSSGNTIYF; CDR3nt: TGTGCCAGCACCCTTTCCAGTGGAAACACCATATATTTT
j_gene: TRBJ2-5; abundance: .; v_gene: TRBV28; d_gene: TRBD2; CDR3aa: CASSSYRLAGRETQYF; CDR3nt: TGTGCCAGCAGTTCCTACCGACTAGCGGGAAGGGAGACCCAGTACTTC
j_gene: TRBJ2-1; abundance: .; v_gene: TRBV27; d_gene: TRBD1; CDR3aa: CASSYIGGQGSYNEQFF; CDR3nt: TGTGCCAGCAGCTATATAGGGGGCCAGGGCTCCTACAATGAGCAGTTCTTC
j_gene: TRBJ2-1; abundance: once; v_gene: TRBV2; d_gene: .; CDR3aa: CASSERNEQFF; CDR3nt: TGTGCCAGCAGTGAACGGAATGAGCAGTTCTTC
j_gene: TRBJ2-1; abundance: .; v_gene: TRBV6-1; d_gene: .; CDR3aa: CATVRRELGNEQFF; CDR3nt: TGTGCCACCGTCCGACGGGAATTGGGCAATGAGCAGTTCTTC
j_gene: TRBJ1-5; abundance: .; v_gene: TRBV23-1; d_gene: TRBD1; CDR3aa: CASSQQTGTRYSNQPQHF; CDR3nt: TGCGCCAGCAGTCAACAGACAGGGACTAGATATAGCAATCAGCCCCAGCATTTT
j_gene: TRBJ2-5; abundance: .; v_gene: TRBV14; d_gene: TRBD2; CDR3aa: CASSTLAGGAETQYF; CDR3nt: TGTGCCAGCAGCACCCTAGCGGGAGGTGCAGAGACCCAGTACTTC
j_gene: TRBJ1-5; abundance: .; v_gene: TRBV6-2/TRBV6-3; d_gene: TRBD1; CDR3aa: CASSFQGGQPQHF; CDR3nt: TGTGCCAGCAGTTTCCAGGGGGGGCAGCCCCAGCATTTT
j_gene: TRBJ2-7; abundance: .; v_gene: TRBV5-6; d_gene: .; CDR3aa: CASRAGQTSSYEQYF; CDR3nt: TGTGCCAGCAGAGCGGGACAGACGAGCTCCTACGAGCAGTACTTC
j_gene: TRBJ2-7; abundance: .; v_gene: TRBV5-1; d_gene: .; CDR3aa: CASSLDGDSYEQYF; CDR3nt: TGCGCCAGCAGCTTGGACGGGGACTCCTACGAGCAGTACTTC
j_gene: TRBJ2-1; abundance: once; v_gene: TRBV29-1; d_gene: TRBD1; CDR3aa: CSVSSGGWNEQFF; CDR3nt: TGCAGCGTTTCGTCAGGGGGCTGGAATGAGCAGTTCTTC
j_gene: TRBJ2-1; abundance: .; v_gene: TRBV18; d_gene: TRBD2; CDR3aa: CASSPRGGPSTDNEQFF; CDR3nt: TGTGCCAGCTCTCCTCGGGGGGGCCCTTCTACTGACAATGAGCAGTTCTTC
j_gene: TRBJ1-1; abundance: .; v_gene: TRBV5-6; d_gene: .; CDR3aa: CASSSGPDTEAFF; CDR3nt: TGTGCCAGCAGCTCTGGGCCAGACACTGAAGCTTTCTTT
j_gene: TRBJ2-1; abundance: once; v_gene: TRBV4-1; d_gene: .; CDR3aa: CASRPKTGNSYNEQFF; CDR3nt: TGCGCCAGCAGGCCGAAGACTGGAAACTCCTACAATGAGCAGTTCTTC
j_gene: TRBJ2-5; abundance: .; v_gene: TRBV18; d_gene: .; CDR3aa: CASSPVSSQETQYF; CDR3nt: TGTGCCAGCTCACCAGTCTCATCCCAAGAGACCCAGTACTTC
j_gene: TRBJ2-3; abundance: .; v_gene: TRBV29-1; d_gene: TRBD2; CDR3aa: CSVEFDGRAGYTQYF; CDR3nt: TGCAGCGTTGAATTCGACGGGAGGGCCGGATATACGCAGTATTTT
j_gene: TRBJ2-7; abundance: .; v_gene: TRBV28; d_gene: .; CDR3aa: CASSLASASPYEQYF; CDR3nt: TGTGCCAGCAGCCTGGCTTCAGCAAGCCCCTACGAGCAGTACTTC
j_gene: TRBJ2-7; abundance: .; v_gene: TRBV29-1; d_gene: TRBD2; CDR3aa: CSVVGGRAYEQYF; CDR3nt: TGCAGCGTTGTAGGCGGGAGGGCCTACGAGCAGTACTTC
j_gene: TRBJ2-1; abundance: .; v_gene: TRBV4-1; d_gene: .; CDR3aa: CASSQEIDEQFF; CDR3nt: TGCGCCAGCAGCCAAGAGATTGATGAGCAGTTCTTC